These T cell receptor beta chains were read from a single sample in a study of T cell responses to AZD1222 COVID-19 vaccine. This table comes from immunoSEQ multiplex PCR, and its TCRdb copy is limited to in-frame clones, with some not included. The data contain more than 150,000 clones, roughly 94% of them singletons. The sequences come from peripheral blood, collected 28 days after the second AZD1222 dose. These receptors were taken from an adult who received the AZD1222 COVID-19 vaccine. Each CDR3 is given with its conserved first and last residue. Each record gives: D gene, clone size, V gene, J gene, CDR3 protein, CDR3 DNA. The D gene is left open where the match is weak. Size values are once, few and many counts, or a class for expanded clones, and some rows have none.

TRBD1	-	TRBV24-1	TRBJ2-2	CATRKGQGAQLFF	TGTGCCACCAGGAAAGGGCAGGGGGCGCAGCTGTTTTTT
-	-	TRBV18	TRBJ1-4	CASRGPGNEKLFF	TGTGCCAGCCGGGGGCCGGGTAATGAAAAACTGTTTTTT
-	-	TRBV6-4	TRBJ1-5	CASSVDGSNQPQHF	TGTGCCAGCAGTGTTGACGGTAGCAATCAGCCCCAGCATTTT
-	-	TRBV28	TRBJ1-2	CASSLLGGNGYTF	TGTGCCAGCAGTTTATTGGGGGGGAATGGCTACACCTTC
-	-	TRBV30	TRBJ1-4	CAWSVRRVNEKLFF	TGTGCCTGGAGTGTACGGCGAGTGAATGAAAAACTGTTTTTT
-	-	TRBV5-6	TRBJ1-3	CASSLETGISGNTIYF	TGTGCCAGCAGCTTGGAAACAGGCATCTCTGGAAACACCATATATTTT
TRBD1	-	TRBV28	TRBJ2-3	CASSSQGARDQDTQYF	TGTGCCAGCAGTTCCCAGGGGGCAAGGGACCAAGATACGCAGTATTTT
-	-	TRBV29-1	TRBJ2-6	CSVGEQSGANVLTF	TGCAGCGTTGGGGAACAGTCTGGGGCCAACGTCCTGACTTTC
-	-	TRBV6-6	TRBJ1-4	CASSHGGAGKLFF	TGTGCCAGCAGTCACGGAGGGGCCGGGAAACTGTTTTTT
-	few	TRBV3-1/TRBV3-2	TRBJ1-4	CASMGSNEKLFF	TGTGCCAGCATGGGATCTAATGAAAAACTGTTTTTT
-	-	TRBV20-1	TRBJ1-2	CVAGRGYGYTF	TGCGTCGCGGGCAGGGGCTATGGCTACACCTTC
-	-	TRBV15	TRBJ1-5	CATSRDREGQPQHF	TGTGCCACCAGCAGAGATCGGGAGGGACAACCCCAGCATTTT
-	-	TRBV19	TRBJ2-2	CASRLKGTGELFF	TGTGCCAGTAGATTAAAGGGGACCGGGGAGCTGTTTTTT
TRBD1	-	TRBV20-1	TRBJ2-6	CSASRGLHSGANVLTF	TGCAGTGCTAGTAGGGGGCTCCACTCTGGGGCCAACGTCCTGACTTTC
-	-	TRBV7-2	TRBJ1-6	CASSWATADFNSPLHF	TGTGCCAGCAGCTGGGCCACCGCGGACTTTAATTCACCCCTCCACTTT
-	-	TRBV2	TRBJ1-1	CASGQSYTEAFF	TGTGCCAGCGGCCAAAGCTACACTGAAGCTTTCTTT
-	once	TRBV6-1	TRBJ1-4	CASSEAPRLRILATNEKLFF	TGTGCCAGCAGTGAAGCGCCGAGATTACGGATACTCGCAACTAATGAAAAACTGTTTTTT
-	once	TRBV29-1	TRBJ1-2	CSVVRLYGYTF	TGCAGCGTTGTACGGCTTTATGGCTACACCTTC
TRBD1	-	TRBV9	TRBJ1-3	CASSVSGGASGNTIYF	TGTGCCAGCAGCGTTTCAGGGGGCGCAAGTGGAAACACCATATATTTT
-	-	TRBV14	TRBJ1-1	CASSQVAGWMNTEAFF	TGTGCCAGCAGCCAAGTGGCAGGGTGGATGAACACTGAAGCTTTCTTT
TRBD1	-	TRBV27	TRBJ1-3	CAREPGQGFRPSGNTIYF	TGTGCCAGGGAACCGGGACAGGGTTTTAGGCCCTCTGGAAACACCATATATTTT
-	once	TRBV19	TRBJ2-1	CATRLGSGPYNEQFF	TGTGCCACCAGACTAGGATCGGGGCCCTACAATGAGCAGTTCTTC
TRBD2	-	TRBV27	TRBJ2-2	CASSHRLAGNTGELFF	TGTGCCAGCAGTCACAGACTAGCGGGGAACACCGGGGAGCTGTTTTTT
-	-	TRBV9	TRBJ1-1	CASSERTAARMNTEAFF	TGTGCCAGCAGCGAGCGGACAGCGGCCCGGATGAACACTGAAGCTTTCTTT
-	-	TRBV6-1	TRBJ1-5	CASSEDLYNQPQHF	TGTGCCAGCAGTGAAGACCTATACAATCAGCCCCAGCATTTT
TRBD1	-	TRBV18	TRBJ1-2	CASSPDRGNYGYTF	TGTGCCAGCTCACCCGACAGGGGGAACTATGGCTACACCTTC
-	-	TRBV6-5	TRBJ2-7	CASRVGSYEQYF	TGTGCCAGCAGGGTAGGGAGCTACGAGCAGTACTTC
TRBD1	-	TRBV5-4	TRBJ1-3	CASSATGSRSGNTIYF	TGTGCCAGCAGCGCGACAGGGTCCCGCTCTGGAAACACCATATATTTT
-	-	TRBV5-4	TRBJ1-1	CASSFSGEAFF	TGTGCCAGCAGCTTCTCAGGTGAAGCTTTCTTT
-	-	TRBV30	TRBJ2-1	CAWSALLGQGTSGKRSYNEQFF	TGTGCCTGGAGTGCACTTTTGGGACAGGGCACTAGCGGGAAACGCTCCTACAATGAGCAGTTCTTC
-	-	TRBV6-5	TRBJ1-1	CASSLSGNGDTEAFF	TGTGCCAGCAGCTTGTCAGGGAACGGGGACACTGAAGCTTTCTTT
-	-	TRBV18	TRBJ2-6	CASSPRTSGANVLTF	TGTGCCAGCTCCCCCCGTACCTCTGGGGCCAACGTCCTGACTTTC
TRBD2	-	TRBV5-1	TRBJ2-3	CASSLGGGTDTQYF	TGCGCCAGCAGCTTGGGCGGGGGAACAGATACGCAGTATTTT
-	-	TRBV27	TRBJ2-6	CASSLGRFSGANVLTF	TGTGCCAGCAGTTTAGGTCGCTTCTCTGGGGCCAACGTCCTGACTTTC
TRBD2	-	TRBV19	TRBJ2-1	CASKPPLTSGSYNEQFF	TGTGCCAGTAAACCCCCCCTGACTAGCGGGAGTTACAATGAGCAGTTCTTC
-	-	TRBV6-5	TRBJ1-1	CASSYVFRSDSEAFF	TGTGCCAGCAGTTACGTTTTTCGGTCGGACAGTGAAGCTTTCTTT
-	-	TRBV6-5	TRBJ2-7	CASTSSRVGEQYF	TGTGCCAGCACCTCTAGCCGAGTGGGAGAGCAGTACTTC
-	-	TRBV10-3	TRBJ1-1	CAISQGRNTEAFF	TGTGCCATCTCTCAGGGGAGGAACACTGAAGCTTTCTTT
-	-	TRBV3-1/TRBV3-2	TRBJ1-2	CASSHRVYGYTF	TGTGCCAGCAGCCACAGGGTCTATGGCTACACCTTC
TRBD1	-	TRBV10-2	TRBJ1-5	CASTGDRAQPQHF	TGCGCCAGCACAGGGGACAGGGCCCAGCCCCAGCATTTT